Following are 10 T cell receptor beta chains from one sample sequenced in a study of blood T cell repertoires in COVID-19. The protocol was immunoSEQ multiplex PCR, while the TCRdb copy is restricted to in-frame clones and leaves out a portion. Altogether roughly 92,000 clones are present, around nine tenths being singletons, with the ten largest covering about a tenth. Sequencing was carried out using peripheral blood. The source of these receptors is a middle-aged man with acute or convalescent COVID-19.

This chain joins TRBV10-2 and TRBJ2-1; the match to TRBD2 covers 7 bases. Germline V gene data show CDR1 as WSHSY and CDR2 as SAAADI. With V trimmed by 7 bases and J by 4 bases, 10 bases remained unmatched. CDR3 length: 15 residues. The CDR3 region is CASNEAGAGYNEQFF. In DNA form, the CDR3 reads TGCGCCAGCAACGAGGCGGGAGCGGGTTACAATGAGCAGTTCTTC.

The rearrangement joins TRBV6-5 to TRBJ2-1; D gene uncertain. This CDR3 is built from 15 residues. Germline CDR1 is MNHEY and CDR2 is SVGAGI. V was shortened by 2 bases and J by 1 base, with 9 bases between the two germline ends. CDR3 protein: CASSYMWSSYNEQFF. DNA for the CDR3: TGTGCCAGCAGTTACATGTGGAGTTCCTACAATGAGCAGTTCTTC.

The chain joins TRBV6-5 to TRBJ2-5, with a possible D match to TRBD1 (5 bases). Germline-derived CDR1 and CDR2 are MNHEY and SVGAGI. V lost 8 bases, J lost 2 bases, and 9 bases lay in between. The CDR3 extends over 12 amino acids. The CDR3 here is CASGGQQETQYF. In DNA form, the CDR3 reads TGTGCCAGCGGCGGACAACAAGAGACCCAGTACTTC.

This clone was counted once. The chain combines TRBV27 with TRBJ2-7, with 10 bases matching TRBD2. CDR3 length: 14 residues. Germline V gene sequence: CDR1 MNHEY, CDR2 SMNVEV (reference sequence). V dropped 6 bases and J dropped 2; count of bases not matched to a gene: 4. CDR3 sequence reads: CASRASGGAYEQYF. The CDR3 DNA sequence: TGTGCCAGCAGAGCTAGCGGGGGAGCCTACGAGCAGTACTTC.

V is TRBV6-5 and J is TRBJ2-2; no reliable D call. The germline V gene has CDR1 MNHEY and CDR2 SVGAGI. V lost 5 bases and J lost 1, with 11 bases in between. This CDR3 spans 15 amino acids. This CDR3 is CASSPSRWNTGELFF. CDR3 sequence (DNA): TGTGCCAGCAGTCCGAGTCGGTGGAACACCGGGGAGCTGTTTTTT.

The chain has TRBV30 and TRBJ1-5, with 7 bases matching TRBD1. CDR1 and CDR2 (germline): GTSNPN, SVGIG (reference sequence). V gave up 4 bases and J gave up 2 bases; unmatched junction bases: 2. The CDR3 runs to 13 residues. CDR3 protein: CAWNGQGNQPQHF. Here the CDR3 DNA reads TGTGCCTGGAACGGACAGGGCAATCAGCCCCAGCATTTT. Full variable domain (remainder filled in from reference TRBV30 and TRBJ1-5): SQTIHQWPATLVQPVGSPLSLECTVEGTSNPNLYWYRQAAGRGLQLLFYSVGIGQISSEVPQNLSASRPQDRQFILSSKKLLLSDSGFYLCAWNGQGNQPQHFGDGTRLSIL.

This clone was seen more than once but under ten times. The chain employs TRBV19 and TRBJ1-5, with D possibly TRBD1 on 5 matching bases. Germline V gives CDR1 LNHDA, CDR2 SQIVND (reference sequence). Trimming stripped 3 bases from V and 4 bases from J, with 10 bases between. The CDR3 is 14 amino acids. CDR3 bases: TGTGCCAGTAGTATTTGGGCAGGGAATCAGCCCCAGCATTTT. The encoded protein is CASSIWAGNQPQHF.

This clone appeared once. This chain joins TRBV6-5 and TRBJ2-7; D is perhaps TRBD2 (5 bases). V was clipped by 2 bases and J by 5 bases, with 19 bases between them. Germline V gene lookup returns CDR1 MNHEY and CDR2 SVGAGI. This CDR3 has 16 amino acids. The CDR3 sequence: CASSYKRNPPRDEQYF. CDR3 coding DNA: TGTGCCAGCAGTTACAAGCGGAATCCCCCAAGGGACGAGCAGTACTTC.

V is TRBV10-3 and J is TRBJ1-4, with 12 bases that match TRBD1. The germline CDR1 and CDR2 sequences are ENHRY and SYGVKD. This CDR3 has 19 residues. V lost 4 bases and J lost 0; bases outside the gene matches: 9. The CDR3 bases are TGTGCCATCAGTGCGACCGGGACAGGGGGCGGTACAACTAATGAAAAACTGTTTTTT. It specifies CAISATGTGGGTTNEKLFF.

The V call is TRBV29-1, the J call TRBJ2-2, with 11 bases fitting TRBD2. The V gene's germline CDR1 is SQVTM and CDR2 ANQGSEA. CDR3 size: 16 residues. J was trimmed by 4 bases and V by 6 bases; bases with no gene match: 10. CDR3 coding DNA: TGCAGCGTAGCCTTTAGCGGGAGGGCCCTCACCGGGGAGCTGTTTTTT. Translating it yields CSVAFSGRALTGELFF.